Below, 2 T cell receptor beta chains from the same sample are listed, as sequenced in a study of T cell changes during pregnancy in multiple sclerosis. The protocol was immunoSEQ multiplex PCR, while the TCRdb copy is restricted to in-frame clones and leaves out a portion. The sample records 65,000 to 85,000 clones, roughly 91% being singletons. Sequencing used CD4+ T cells from peripheral blood mononuclear cells, obtained after pregnancy. The receptor set was obtained from a female donor with multiple sclerosis, enrolled in a pregnancy study.

The V and J genes are TRBV7-9 and TRBJ1-1, with 7 bases fitting TRBD1. CDR1 is SEHNR, CDR2 FQNEAQ, per germline (reference sequence). The CDR3 runs to 15 residues. Trimming took 4 bases from V and 0 from J; bases not matched to a gene: 5. CDR3 DNA: TGTGCCAGCAGCTCGGGACAGCACATGAACACTGAAGCTTTCTTT. Amino acid sequence: CASSSGQHMNTEAFF.

The chain combines TRBV27 with TRBJ2-6; 9 bases are a match to TRBD2. The trim removed 1 base at V and 11 bases at J, leaving 12 bases unmatched. This CDR3 region has 17 residues. Germline assignment: CDR1 MNHEY and CDR2 SMNVEV (reference sequence). The CDR3 reads CASSLWRAGGSLDVLTF. CDR3 DNA sequence: TGTGCCAGCAGTTTATGGCGAGCGGGGGGTTCCTTGGACGTCCTGACTTTC.